Listed here are 6 T cell receptor beta chains from one sample, sequenced in a study of shared clonotypes between healthy human individuals. This table comes from immunoSEQ multiplex PCR, and its TCRdb copy is limited to in-frame clones, with some not included. In the table there are approximately 350,000 clones, just over 95% of which are singletons. Sequencing was carried out using memory CD8+ T cells sorted from blood. Subset specified: CD45RO+ cells pooled with CCR7-negative TemRA cells. These receptors were taken from a man younger than 45 in good health.

V usage is TRBV28 and J usage is TRBJ2-7, with D tentatively TRBD1 or TRBD2 (5 bases each). The CDR3 covers 16 residues. Looked up from germline, CDR1 is MDHEN and CDR2 is SYDVKM. V was clipped by 6 bases and J by 0 bases, with 18 bases between them. The CDR3 DNA is TGTGCCAGCAGCCCTCACCAATCAGGGACCTCCTACGAGCAGTACTTC. It is translated as CASSPHQSGTSYEQYF.

V is TRBV6-5 and J is TRBJ2-2; D is unresolved. This CDR3 is built from 14 residues. Germline V gene sequence: CDR1 MNHEY, CDR2 SVGAGI. Trimming removed 9 bases from V and 6 bases from J, with 17 bases in between. The CDR3 nucleotides read TGTGCCAGTCGACCTTATCTGGTCCCCGGGGAGCTGTTTTTT. This sequence encodes CASRPYLVPGELFF.

The chain has TRBV5-5 and TRBJ1-4; D perhaps matches TRBD1 (6 bases). Germline V CDR1 and CDR2: SGHKS, YYEKEE (reference sequence). The V gene lost 2 bases and the J gene lost 5 bases, with 13 bases spanning the gap. The CDR3 covers 15 residues. The CDR3 region has the DNA TGTGCCAGCAGCTTATGGGGGCGGGGAAATGAAAAACTGTTTTTT. Amino acids: CASSLWGRGNEKLFF.

Turning to this clone: The identical CDR3 is also encoded by other nucleotide sequences in the sample. The chain joins TRBV11-2 to TRBJ2-4, with D possibly being TRBD1 (5 bases). CDR1 is SGHAT, CDR2 FQNNGV, per germline. The CDR3 is 15 residues long. The V gene lost 1 base and the J gene lost 0 bases, with 7 bases spanning the gap. This chain's CDR3 is CASSLGGLAKNIQYF. In DNA form, the CDR3 reads TGTGCCAGCAGCTTAGGGGGCCTAGCCAAAAACATTCAGTACTTC. The whole variable domain, remainder taken from reference TRBV11-2 and TRBJ2-4, is EAGVAQSPRYKIIEKRQSVAFWCNPISGHATLYWYQQILGQGPKLLIQFQNNGVVDDSQLPKDRFSAERLKGVDSTLKIQPAKLEDSAVYLCASSLGGLAKNIQYFGAGTRLSVL.

J is TRBJ2-1 and V is TRBV12-5; maybe TRBD2 (6 bases). Trimming removed 1 base from V and 10 bases from J, with 11 bases in between. The CDR3 spans 13 residues. Germline V gene data show CDR1 as LGHNT and CDR2 as FRNRAP. CDR3 loop: CASGLGESGEQFF. The CDR3, as DNA: TGTGCTAGTGGTTTGGGGGAGAGCGGGGAGCAGTTCTTC.

For this clone: Additional DNA sequences in this sample encode the identical CDR3. This chain joins TRBV7-6 and TRBJ1-1; D remains unclear. Germline-derived CDR1 and CDR2 are SGHVS and FNYEAQ. The CDR3 covers 13 residues. Between the trimmed V and J ends, which lost 3 bases and 0 bases, there was a span of 5 bases. Here the CDR3 DNA reads TGTGCCAGCAGCTTCCGGATGAACACTGAAGCTTTCTTT. Protein product: CASSFRMNTEAFF.